A selection of T cell receptor beta chains follows, all from one sample in a study of shared clonotypes between healthy human individuals. Clones were sequenced by immunoSEQ multiplex PCR, and TCRdb holds only the in-frame ones, with some missing. The profile shows approximately 1,000,000 clones, more than 75% of them singletons. The sequenced material came from memory CD4+ T cells from PBMCs. Receptor source: a man between 18 and 35 years old in good health. Some clones in this sample may be carry-over from other donors' samples. CDR3s include the opening cysteine and the closing phenylalanine or tryptophan. A D gene is named only where the DNA matches it firmly. Clone size is stated in some rows and not others, as once, few, many or a class when expanded.

-	TRBV7-9	TRBJ2-1	-	TGTGCCAGCAGCTTCGACCTTCACAATGAGCAGTTCTTC	CASSFDLHNEQFF
-	TRBV28	TRBJ2-7	-	TGTGCCAGCAGTTTAGCCCTTTACGAGCAGTACTTC	CASSLALYEQYF
-	TRBV7-8	TRBJ2-5	-	TGTGCCAGCGGCACGCGGCAGGGGATCGGAGAGACCCAGTACTTC	CASGTRQGIGETQYF
-	TRBV14	TRBJ2-1	-	TGTGCCAGCAGCCCCTACAACGACAATGAGCAGTTCTTC	CASSPYNDNEQFF
few	TRBV11-2	TRBJ1-2	-	TGTGCCAGCAGCCCTCAGGGTTTTGGCTATGGCTACACCTTC	CASSPQGFGYGYTF
-	TRBV7-8	TRBJ2-3	TRBD1	TGTGCCAGCAGCTTGACAGGGACAACAGATACGCAGTATTTT	CASSLTGTTDTQYF
-	TRBV2	TRBJ2-3	-	TGTGCCAGCAGCTATCACGACCGCAGCACAGATACGCAGTATTTT	CASSYHDRSTDTQYF
many	TRBV9	TRBJ2-2	-	TGTGCCAGCAGCGTACAGGGAAAAACCGGGGAGCTGTTTTTT	CASSVQGKTGELFF
-	TRBV27	TRBJ2-7	TRBD1	TGTGCCAGCAGTCACATTTCGTTGGCACAGACAGGGAGTGGGAACGAGCAGTACTTC	CASSHISLAQTGSGNEQYF
-	TRBV27	TRBJ2-2	-	TGTGCCAGCAGTTTAAGGACGAGGGGCCCAATAGGGACCGGGGAGCTGTTTTTT	CASSLRTRGPIGTGELFF
-	TRBV5-4	TRBJ2-1	-	TGTGCCAGCAGCCACGGGGGCTGGAATGAGCAGTTCTTC	CASSHGGWNEQFF
-	TRBV19	TRBJ1-5	-	TGTGCCAGTAGTGTTAGAGGACAGCTCAATCAGCCCCAGCATTTT	CASSVRGQLNQPQHF
-	TRBV10-3	TRBJ1-1	TRBD1	TGTGCCATCAGTGAGTCGACAGGGAGGACTGAAGCTTTCTTT	CAISESTGRTEAFF
-	TRBV2	TRBJ2-7	TRBD1	TGTGCCAGCCAGCTACTGGGACAGGGAAACGAGCAGTACTTC	CASQLLGQGNEQYF
-	TRBV19	TRBJ1-2	-	TGTGCCAGTACCCTGGGACGCCTAGGGGTCTATGGCTACACCTTC	CASTLGRLGVYGYTF
once	TRBV19	TRBJ1-1	-	TGTGCCAGTAGTATAGAGGGGCCGAACACTGAAGCTTTCTTT	CASSIEGPNTEAFF
-	TRBV7-2	TRBJ1-2	-	TGTGCCAGCAGCTCGGACACCATCTATGGCTACACCTTC	CASSSDTIYGYTF
-	TRBV28	TRBJ2-3	-	TGTGCCAGCAGTTTTGGTGGGAGCGGCACAGATACGCAGTATTTT	CASSFGGSGTDTQYF
-	TRBV11-2	TRBJ2-7	TRBD1	TGTGCCAGCAGCAAGGGGGGACAGGGTAGGAGCGAGCAGTACTTC	CASSKGGQGRSEQYF
-	TRBV7-6	TRBJ2-5	-	TGTGCCAGCAGCTTAGACAGGCCCCAAGGGACCCAGTACTTC	CASSLDRPQGTQYF
-	TRBV15	TRBJ2-3	-	TGTGCCACCGCTACCGTGGGGGAAGGACGGCGCGCTAGCACAGATACGCAGTATTTT	CATATVGEGRRASTDTQYF
-	TRBV27	TRBJ2-7	-	TGTGCCAGCAGTTCACGGGGCGGAGGTGGAACCTACGAGCAGTACTTC	CASSSRGGGGTYEQYF
-	TRBV9	TRBJ2-2	-	TGTGCCAGCAGCGTGCAGGGGACGAACACCGGGGAGCTGTTTTTT	CASSVQGTNTGELFF
-	TRBV19	TRBJ2-7	-	TGTGCCAGTAGATCCCGGGCCTCCTTGGGCGAGCAGTACTTC	CASRSRASLGEQYF
-	TRBV7-3	TRBJ2-7	-	TGTGCCAGCAGCTTAGGGGCTAGCCGCGAGCAGTACTTC	CASSLGASREQYF
-	TRBV20-1	TRBJ2-1	-	TGCAGTGCTACTGACGGACCCTGGCAGTTCTTC	CSATDGPWQFF
-	TRBV5-4	TRBJ2-1	-	TGTGCCAGCAGCTCGGGAGCGGGCATAACCTACAATGAGCAGTTCTTC	CASSSGAGITYNEQFF
many	TRBV18	TRBJ1-3	TRBD1	TGTGCCAGCTCACAAGGGACAGGGGTCTCTGGAAACACCATATATTTT	CASSQGTGVSGNTIYF